The 17 T cell receptor beta chains reported below all come from one sample, sequenced in a study of blood T cell repertoires in COVID-19. Repertoires were generated with immunoSEQ multiplex PCR, while TCRdb's copy carries only in-frame clones and drops some. The sample yields tens of thousands of clones, roughly 80% seen once. The source material was peripheral blood. The receptors shown here come from a woman aged 55-69 years with acute or convalescent COVID-19.

In nucleotides, the CDR3 is TGTGCCAGCAGTGAAGAACAGGCACTGAACACTGAAGCTTTCTTT. Translated: CASSEEQALNTEAFF. This chain joins TRBV6-1 and TRBJ1-1; perhaps TRBD1 as D (5 bases). Trimming removed 1 base from V and 0 bases from J, with 9 bases in between. Germline V CDR1 and CDR2: MNHNS, SASEGT. CDR3 size: 15 residues.

The CDR3 protein is CASIGQGKADTQYF. CDR3 coding DNA: TGTGCCAGTATCGGACAGGGGAAGGCAGATACGCAGTATTTT. The chain recombines TRBV19 with TRBJ2-3, with TRBD1 matching 9 bases. Germline V gene sequence: CDR1 LNHDA, CDR2 SQIVND (reference sequence). The CDR3 has 14 amino acids. V lost 7 bases to trimming and J lost 4 bases; unmatched junction nucleotides: 6.

The rearrangement uses TRBV5-1 and TRBJ2-1; 8 bases line up with TRBD1. In germline, CDR1 is SGHRS, CDR2 YFSETQ. CDR3 length equals 15 residues. With 2 bases clipped from V and 7 bases from J, the junction kept 8 bases outside the gene matches. The CDR3 spells CASSFDGQGMNEQFF. The CDR3 DNA sequence: TGCGCCAGCAGCTTTGACGGACAGGGAATGAATGAGCAGTTCTTC. Variable domain in full (rest from reference TRBV5-1 and TRBJ2-1): KAGVTQTPRYLIKTRGQQVTLSCSPISGHRSVSWYQQTPGQGLQFLFEYFSETQRNKGNFPGRFSGRQFSNSRSEMNVSTLELGDSALYLCASSFDGQGMNEQFFGPGTRLTVL.

This CDR3 reads CSVRRTGGEQFF. DNA of the CDR3: TGCAGCGTGCGTCGGACAGGGGGTGAGCAGTTCTTC. The genes are TRBV29-1 and TRBJ2-1, with 10 bases that match TRBD1. Trimming removed 6 bases from V and 9 bases from J; junction bases left unmatched: 5. The length of the CDR3 is 12 residues. Germline loops: CDR1 SQVTM, CDR2 ANQGSEA.

This clone was detected only once. The gene calls are TRBV5-5 and TRBJ2-7; 7 positions match TRBD1. Unmatched junction bases numbered 5, after V lost 2 bases and J lost 3 bases. Germline CDR1 reads SGHKS; CDR2 reads YYEKEE (reference sequence). The CDR3 totals 14 residues. CDR3: CASSFANRGYEQYF. CDR3 sequence (DNA): TGTGCCAGCAGCTTTGCAAACAGGGGCTACGAGCAGTACTTC.

The V gene is TRBV24-1, the J gene TRBJ2-2; 8 nucleotides agree with TRBD1. Unmatched junction bases numbered 6, after V lost 7 bases and J lost 0 bases. CDR1 and CDR2 from the germline V gene are KGHDR and SFDVKD. This CDR3 is 16 amino acids long. The CDR3 nucleotides read TGTGCCACCAGCCCAACGGGACAGGCGAACACCGGGGAGCTGTTTTTT. It translates to CATSPTGQANTGELFF.

V gene TRBV19 combines with J gene TRBJ2-7; 8 bases map to TRBD1. V lost 1 base to trimming and J lost 3 bases; unmatched junction nucleotides: 2. Germline values: CDR1 LNHDA, CDR2 SQIVND (reference sequence). This CDR3 comprises 14 residues. CDR3 nucleotide sequence: TGTGCCAGTAGTATAGGACAGGGGAACTACGAGCAGTACTTC. Amino acids: CASSIGQGNYEQYF. Full variable domain (outside the CDR3, taken from reference TRBV19 and TRBJ2-7): DGGITQSPKYLFRKEGQNVTLSCEQNLNHDAMYWYRQDPGQGLRLIYYSQIVNDFQKGDIAEGYSVSREKKESFPLTVTSAQKNPTAFYLCASSIGQGNYEQYFGPGTRLTVT.

In this sample, this clone turned up a few times. The CDR3 DNA follows: TGTGCCAGCATAACCAGCGGGGGGAACACCATATATTTT. Its translation is CASITSGGNTIYF. The J gene is TRBJ1-3, the V gene TRBV6-5; a weak D match, TRBD1 (5 bases). Trimming pared 7 bases from V and 7 bases from J, leaving 14 bases between. CDR1 is MNHEY and CDR2 is SVGAGI in the germline V gene. This CDR3 region has 13 residues.

V is TRBV9 and J is TRBJ2-7, with 7 bases matching TRBD1. CDR1 and CDR2 (germline): SGDLS, YYNGEE. This CDR3 region has 14 residues. The V segment lost 2 bases and the J segment 4 bases; nucleotides outside the gene matches: 6. The CDR3 loop is CASSVAGTEYEQYF. The CDR3 nucleotides are TGTGCCAGCAGCGTTGCTGGGACAGAGTACGAGCAGTACTTC.

DNA of the CDR3: TGCGCCAGCAGCCAAGATCAGGTTAACCTCTCTGGAAACACCATATATTTT. It yields the protein CASSQDQVNLSGNTIYF. This chain links TRBV4-3 with TRBJ1-3; D uncertain. Between the trimmed V and J ends, which lost 0 bases and 0 bases, there was a span of 12 bases. Germline loops: CDR1 LGHNA, CDR2 YSLEER. There are 17 residues in the CDR3.

This sequence joins TRBV6-5 and TRBJ1-2; 9 bases match TRBD1. Germline values: CDR1 MNHEY, CDR2 SVGAGI. The CDR3 consists of 15 residues. The trim removed 6 bases at V and 4 bases at J, leaving 9 bases unmatched. The CDR3 DNA sequence: TGTGCCAGCAGAAGAACCGGGACAGGGACCTATGGCTACACCTTC. This codes for CASRRTGTGTYGYTF.

The J gene is TRBJ1-2, the V gene TRBV5-8; 10 bases agree with TRBD1. V shed 4 bases and J 3 bases; nucleotides not matched to a gene: 9. CDR3 length: 16 amino acids. Looked up from germline, CDR1 is SGHTS and CDR2 is YDEGEE. This chain's CDR3 is CASSTDRGVVDYGYTF. CDR3 coding DNA: TGTGCCAGCAGCACGGACAGGGGGGTGGTAGACTATGGCTACACCTTC. Complete variable domain (other parts from reference TRBV5-8 and TRBJ1-2): EAGVTQSPTHLIKTRGQQATLRCSPISGHTSVYWYQQALGLGLQFLLWYDEGEERNRGNFPPRFSGRQFPNYSSELNVNALELEDSALYLCASSTDRGVVDYGYTFGSGTRLTVV.

V is TRBV6-5 and J is TRBJ2-2; D gene ambiguous. V lost 6 bases, J lost 4 bases, and 12 bases lay in between. Germline V lookup: CDR1 MNHEY, CDR2 SVGAGI. The CDR3 sequence is 14 residues long. The CDR3 DNA is TGTGCCAGCAGCCCGGCGGTGGGCACCGGGGAGCTGTTTTTT. Translation gives CASSPAVGTGELFF.

The gene calls are TRBV6-6 and TRBJ1-1; D not resolved. The V gene's germline CDR1 is MNHNY and CDR2 SVGAGI (reference sequence). The CDR3 has 15 residues. Between the trimmed V and J ends, which lost 2 bases and 1 base, there was a span of 11 bases. This CDR3 reads CASSYNALPNTEAFF. The CDR3, as DNA: TGTGCCAGCAGTTACAATGCACTACCGAACACTGAAGCTTTCTTT.

The J gene is TRBJ2-1, the V gene TRBV3-1 (or the pseudogene TRBV3-2); 8 positions match TRBD2. The CDR3 covers 15 residues. The trim removed 3 bases at V and 4 bases at J, leaving 5 bases unmatched. The germline V gene has CDR1 LGHDT and CDR2 YNNKEL (reference sequence). CDR3 loop: CASSHRGGGYNEQFF. CDR3 coding DNA: TGTGCCAGCAGCCACCGGGGGGGCGGGTACAATGAGCAGTTCTTC.

V is TRBV18 and J is TRBJ1-1; 10 bases match TRBD1. CDR3 size: 15 residues. In germline, CDR1 is KGHSH, CDR2 LQKENI. V gave up 3 bases and J gave up 5 bases; unmatched junction bases: 6. CDR3 amino acids: CASSPTGTGVTEAFF. The CDR3 bases are TGTGCCAGCTCACCTACCGGGACAGGGGTTACTGAAGCTTTCTTT. Looking up the rest from reference TRBV18 and TRBJ1-1 gives the full variable domain: NAGVMQNPRHLVRRRGQEARLRCSPMKGHSHVYWYRQLPEEGLKFMVYLQKENIIDESGMPKERFSAEFPKEGPSILRIQQVVRGDSAAYFCASSPTGTGVTEAFFGQGTRLTVV.

In DNA form, the CDR3 reads TGCGCCAGCAGCCAAGAGGACAGGATTGATATGAACACTGAAGCTTTCTTT. Protein product: CASSQEDRIDMNTEAFF. This chain links TRBV4-3 with TRBJ1-1; 7 nucleotides align to TRBD1. Germline V lookup: CDR1 LGHNA, CDR2 YSLEER. After removal of 0 bases from V and 0 bases from J, the junction contained 7 bases not matched to a gene. This CDR3 is built from 17 residues.